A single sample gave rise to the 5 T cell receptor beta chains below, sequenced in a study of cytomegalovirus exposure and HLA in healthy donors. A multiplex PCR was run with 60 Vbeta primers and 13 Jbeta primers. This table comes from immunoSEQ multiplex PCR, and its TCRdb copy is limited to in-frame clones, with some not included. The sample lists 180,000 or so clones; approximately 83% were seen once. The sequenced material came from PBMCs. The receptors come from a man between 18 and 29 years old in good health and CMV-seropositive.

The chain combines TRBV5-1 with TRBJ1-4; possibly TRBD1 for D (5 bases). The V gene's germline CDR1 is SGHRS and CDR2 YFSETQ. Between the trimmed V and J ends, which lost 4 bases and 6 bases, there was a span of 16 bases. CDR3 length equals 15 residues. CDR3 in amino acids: CASSPGGVSYEKLFF. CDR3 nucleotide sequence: TGCGCCAGCAGCCCGGGGGGGGTTTCTTATGAAAAACTGTTTTTT. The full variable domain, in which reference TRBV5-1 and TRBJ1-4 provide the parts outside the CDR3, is KAGVTQTPRYLIKTRGQQVTLSCSPISGHRSVSWYQQTPGQGLQFLFEYFSETQRNKGNFPGRFSGRQFSNSRSEMNVSTLELGDSALYLCASSPGGVSYEKLFFGSGTQLSVL.

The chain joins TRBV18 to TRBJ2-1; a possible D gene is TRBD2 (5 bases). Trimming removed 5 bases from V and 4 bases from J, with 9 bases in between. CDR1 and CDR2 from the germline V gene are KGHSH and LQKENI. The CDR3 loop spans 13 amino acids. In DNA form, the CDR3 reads TGTGCCAGCTCAGGGGAGAAATACAATGAGCAGTTCTTC. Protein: CASSGEKYNEQFF. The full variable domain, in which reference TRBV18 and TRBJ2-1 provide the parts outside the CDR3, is NAGVMQNPRHLVRRRGQEARLRCSPMKGHSHVYWYRQLPEEGLKFMVYLQKENIIDESGMPKERFSAEFPKEGPSILRIQQVVRGDSAAYFCASSGEKYNEQFFGPGTRLTVL.

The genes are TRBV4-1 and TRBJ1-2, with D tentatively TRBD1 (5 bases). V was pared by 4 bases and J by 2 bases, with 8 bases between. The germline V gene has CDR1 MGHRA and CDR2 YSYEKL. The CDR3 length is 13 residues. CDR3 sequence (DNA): TGCGCCAGCAGCCCCGGGGGAAACTATGGCTACACCTTC. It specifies CASSPGGNYGYTF.

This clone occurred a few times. CDR3 nucleotides: TGCGCCAGCACAGCGGGGATAGAGGGCAATGAGCAGTTCTTC. Translation gives CASTAGIEGNEQFF. The chain is built from TRBV5-1 and TRBJ2-1; TRBD2 matches 7 bases. J was trimmed by 6 bases and V by 6 bases; bases with no gene match: 9. The CDR3 has 14 residues. Germline V gives CDR1 SGHRS, CDR2 YFSETQ.

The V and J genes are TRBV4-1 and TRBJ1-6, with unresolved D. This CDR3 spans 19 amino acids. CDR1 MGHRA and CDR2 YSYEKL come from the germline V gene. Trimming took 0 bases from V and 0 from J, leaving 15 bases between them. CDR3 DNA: TGCGCCAGCAGCCAAGACCCCGGCCATAGGAGCTCCTATAATTCACCCCTCCACTTT. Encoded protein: CASSQDPGHRSSYNSPLHF.